This T cell receptor (beta chain) came from a study of identical twins. Study results and limitations: Researchers reported weaker excess twin sharing in beta out-of-frame sequences.

This CDR3 has 12 residues. Germline values: CDR1 SGHTA, CDR2 FQGNSA. The V and J ends lost 5 bases and 8 bases respectively, with 11 bases between them. With template switching, a universal primer site was added, and the cDNA carried unique molecular identifiers. A single record per CDR3 protein comes from TCRdb applying MiXCR to the 5' RACE reads. The table lists 400,000 to 500,000 distinct CDR3 sequences, less than 20% of them singletons, with roughly an eighth in the top ten. In regard to this clonotype: The antigen is unknown.

This rearrangement joins TRBV7-2 to TRBJ2-3, with D perhaps being TRBD1 or TRBD2 (5 bases each). This TCR was recovered from a man in his forties or fifties in good health. Sequencing was carried out using naive T cells sorted from blood. The CDR3 nucleotides are TGTGCCAGCAGCCAATCCGGGGCTACGCAGTATTTT. Translating it yields CASSQSGATQYF.